This T cell receptor beta chain is drawn from a study of cytomegalovirus exposure and HLA in healthy donors. As to this clone: Its antigen is unknown.

Study results and caveats: The later analysis indicated that the majority of CMV-associated TCR beta chains appeared HLA-restricted. When presence/absence was analysed, sequencing depth was taken to be roughly uniform across donors. Among the most significant clusters, several appeared linked to common viral pathogens in a later analysis.

The V end was cut by 6 bases, the J end by 7 bases, with 25 bases between. Germline loops: CDR1 MNHNY, CDR2 SVGAGI (reference sequence). The length of the CDR3 is 16 residues. It was with 60 Vbeta and 13 Jbeta primers that the PCR ran. Clones were sequenced by immunoSEQ multiplex PCR, and TCRdb holds only the in-frame ones, with some missing. The data hold 200,000 or so clones, with approximately 81% observed a single time. This TCR was recovered from a boy aged 5-17 years in good health and CMV-seronegative. The rearrangement joins TRBV6-6 to TRBJ2-7, with TRBD2 as a possible D gene (5 bases). The source material was PBMCs. CDR3 loop: CASSTAGGLPAGEQYF. CDR3 sequence (DNA): TGTGCCAGCAGCACCGCCGGCGGGCTCCCTGCTGGGGAGCAGTACTTC.